The present entry profiles one TCR beta chain with its context. The data stem from a study of patients and donors after allogeneic stem cell transplantation. TCRdb called the RT-PCR reads again in MiXCR, with one record for every CDR3 protein. The table lists 90,000 to 120,000 distinct CDR3 sequences, about a third of them singletons. This CDR3 contains 14 residues. Trimming removed 6 bases from V and 7 bases from J, with 16 bases in between. CDR1 is MDHEN and CDR2 is SYDVKM in the germline V gene. V is TRBV28 and J is TRBJ1-5; tentative D call: TRBD1 (6 bases). The receptor's source is a human donor who was either an allogeneic HSCT recipient or a stem cell or donor lymphocyte infusion donor (not recorded which). It is not recorded whose cells these are; they may come from a transplant donor. Sequenced sample: blood, either unsorted or a sorted T cell fraction (not recorded which). CDR3: CASSLTAGEQPQHF. DNA for the CDR3: TGTGCCAGCAGCCTTACCGCAGGGGAACAGCCCCAGCATTTT.